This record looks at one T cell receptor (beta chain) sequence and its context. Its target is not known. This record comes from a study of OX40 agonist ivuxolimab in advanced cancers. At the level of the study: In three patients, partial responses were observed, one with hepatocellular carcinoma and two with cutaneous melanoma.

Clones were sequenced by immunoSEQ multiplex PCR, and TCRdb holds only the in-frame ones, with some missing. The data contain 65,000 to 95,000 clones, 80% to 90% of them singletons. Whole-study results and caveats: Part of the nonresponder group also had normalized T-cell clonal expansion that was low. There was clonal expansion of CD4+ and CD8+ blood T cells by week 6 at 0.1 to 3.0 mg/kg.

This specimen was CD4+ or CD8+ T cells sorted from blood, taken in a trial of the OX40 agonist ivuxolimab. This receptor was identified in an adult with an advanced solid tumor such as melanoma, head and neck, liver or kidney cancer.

The DNA for the CDR3 is TGTGCCAGCAGTTCACTACCGACAATTATGAACACTGAAGCTTTCTTT. Amino acids: CASSSLPTIMNTEAFF. The chain uses TRBV6-5 and TRBJ1-1; D remains unclear. The germline V gene has CDR1 MNHEY and CDR2 SVGAGI. Trimming removed 4 bases at V and 0 bases at J, with 15 bases between. The CDR3 loop spans 16 amino acids.